A selection of T cell receptor beta chains follows, all from one sample in a study of Ad26.COV2.S vaccination and SARS-CoV-2 variants. This table comes from immunoSEQ multiplex PCR, and its TCRdb copy is limited to in-frame clones, with some not included. The sample records 200,000 to 250,000 clones, roughly 88% being singletons. Sequencing was performed on peripheral blood, taken in a trial of Ad26.COV2.S vaccine versus placebo. These receptors originate from a person between 18 and 65 years old who received the Ad26.COV2.S COVID-19 vaccine or a placebo. Both conserved end residues are part of each CDR3. Each record gives: D gene, clone size, V gene, J gene, CDR3 protein, CDR3 DNA. The D gene is left open where the match is weak. Rows give clone size only sometimes, using once, few, many, or a class for an expanded clone.

-	-	TRBV13	TRBJ1-4	CASSLRRGGSTNEKLFF	TGTGCCAGCAGCTTACGACGGGGAGGGAGTACTAATGAAAAACTGTTTTTT
-	-	TRBV5-8	TRBJ1-4	CASSLQGDEKLFF	TGTGCCAGCAGCTTACAAGGGGATGAAAAACTGTTTTTT
-	-	TRBV4-3	TRBJ1-6	CASSQSSSQESPLHF	TGCGCCAGCAGCCAATCGTCCTCTCAGGAATCACCCCTCCACTTT
-	-	TRBV19	TRBJ1-6	CASRYADSSYNSPLHF	TGTGCCAGTAGGTATGCAGACAGCTCCTATAATTCACCCCTCCACTTT
-	-	TRBV7-2	TRBJ2-1	CTSSLALSTASYNEQFF	TGTACCAGCAGCTTAGCGTTGTCTACGGCCTCCTACAATGAGCAGTTCTTC
-	-	TRBV6-1	TRBJ1-2	CASSEVHRAEYGYTF	TGTGCCAGCAGTGAAGTTCACAGGGCGGAGTATGGCTACACCTTC
-	many	TRBV6-4	TRBJ2-1	CASSDSDNNEQFF	TGTGCCAGCAGTGACTCGGATAACAATGAGCAGTTCTTC
TRBD1	-	TRBV5-1	TRBJ1-1	CASSLASGQEMNTEAFF	TGCGCCAGCAGCTTGGCCTCGGGACAGGAGATGAACACTGAAGCTTTCTTT
TRBD1	-	TRBV5-1	TRBJ2-2	CASSLDNDRGKLFF	TGCGCCAGCAGCTTGGATAATGACAGGGGGAAGCTGTTTTTT
TRBD1	-	TRBV10-3	TRBJ1-6	CAISGDRNPSPLHF	TGTGCCATCAGTGGGGACAGAAACCCATCACCCCTCCACTTT
-	-	TRBV7-9	TRBJ1-4	CASSWRDRYNEKLFF	TGTGCCAGCAGCTGGAGGGACCGATATAATGAAAAACTGTTTTTT
-	-	TRBV7-2	TRBJ2-1	CASSLEPDRDKGNNEQFF	TGTGCCAGCAGCTTAGAGCCAGACCGGGACAAAGGGAACAATGAGCAGTTCTTC
-	once	TRBV19	TRBJ2-6	CASSGTGANVLTF	TGTGCTAGTTCAGGGACCGGGGCCAACGTCCTGACTTTC
TRBD2	-	TRBV5-1	TRBJ2-5	CASSLAGGRETQYF	TGCGCCAGCAGCTTGGCCGGCGGGAGAGAGACCCAGTACTTC
-	-	TRBV2	TRBJ1-6	CASRGEGDSPLHF	TGTGCCAGCCGAGGGGAGGGAGATTCACCCCTCCACTTT
TRBD2	-	TRBV24-1	TRBJ2-1	CATSDFSGGRQFF	TGTGCCACCAGTGATTTTAGCGGCGGGAGGCAGTTCTTC
-	-	TRBV11-2	TRBJ2-3	CASSFSGVLDTQYF	TGTGCCAGCAGCTTCTCCGGGGTCCTAGATACGCAGTATTTT
-	-	TRBV7-9	TRBJ2-5	CATTRETQYF	TGTGCCACTACGAGGGAGACCCAGTACTTC
-	few	TRBV6-1	TRBJ2-6	CASSERGGAGANVLTF	TGTGCCAGCAGTGAAAGGGGGGGAGCTGGGGCCAACGTCCTGACTTTC
TRBD2	-	TRBV28	TRBJ2-1	CASSKPGLAVDNEQFF	TGTGCCAGCAGTAAACCGGGACTAGCGGTTGACAATGAGCAGTTCTTC
-	few	TRBV15	TRBJ2-7	CATSRDRGQSYEQYF	TGTGCCACCAGCAGAGATCGAGGACAGTCCTACGAGCAGTACTTC
-	-	TRBV4-2	TRBJ2-5	CASSQGASGRAETQYF	TGTGCCAGCAGCCAAGGTGCGTCAGGGCGGGCAGAGACCCAGTACTTC
-	-	TRBV28	TRBJ1-5	CASSPGTGNQPQHF	TGTGCCAGCAGTCCAGGGACTGGCAATCAGCCCCAGCATTTT
-	-	TRBV5-1	TRBJ2-1	CASSQGTFMYNEQFF	TGCGCCAGCAGCCAGGGAACATTCATGTACAATGAGCAGTTCTTC
-	-	TRBV6-5	TRBJ1-6	CASSPQQLNNSPLHF	TGTGCCAGCAGTCCACAGCAGCTAAATAATTCACCCCTCCACTTT
-	-	TRBV6-2/TRBV6-3	TRBJ2-1	CASSYSRGARNEQFF	TGTGCCAGCAGTTACTCGAGGGGGGCCAGGAATGAGCAGTTCTTC